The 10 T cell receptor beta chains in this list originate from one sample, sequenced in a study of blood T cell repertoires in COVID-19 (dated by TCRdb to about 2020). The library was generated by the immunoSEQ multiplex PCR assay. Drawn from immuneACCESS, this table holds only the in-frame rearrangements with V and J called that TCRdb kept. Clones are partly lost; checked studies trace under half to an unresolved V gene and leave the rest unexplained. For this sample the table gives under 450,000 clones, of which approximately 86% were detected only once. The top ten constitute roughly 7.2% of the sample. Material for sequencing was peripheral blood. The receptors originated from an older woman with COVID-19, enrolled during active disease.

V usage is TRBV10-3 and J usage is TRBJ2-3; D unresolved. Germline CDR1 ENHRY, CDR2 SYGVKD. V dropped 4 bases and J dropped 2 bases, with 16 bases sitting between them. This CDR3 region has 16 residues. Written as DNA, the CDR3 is TGTGCCATCAGTGCTCCCCCCGGAGCACTCACAGATACGCAGTATTTT. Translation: CAISAPPGALTDTQYF.

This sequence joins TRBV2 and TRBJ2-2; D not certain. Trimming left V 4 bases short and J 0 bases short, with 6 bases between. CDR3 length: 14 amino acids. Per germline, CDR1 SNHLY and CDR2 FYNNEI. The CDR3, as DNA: TGTGCCAGCAGTGGGCGGTCGAACACCGGGGAGCTGTTTTTT. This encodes CASSGRSNTGELFF.

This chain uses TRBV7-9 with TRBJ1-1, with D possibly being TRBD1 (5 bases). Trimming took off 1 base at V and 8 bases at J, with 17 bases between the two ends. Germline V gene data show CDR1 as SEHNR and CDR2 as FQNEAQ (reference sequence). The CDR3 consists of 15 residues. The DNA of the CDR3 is TGTGCCAGCAGCTTAGGTCCCGCAGGGCCGGCCGAAGCTTTCTTT. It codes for CASSLGPAGPAEAFF.

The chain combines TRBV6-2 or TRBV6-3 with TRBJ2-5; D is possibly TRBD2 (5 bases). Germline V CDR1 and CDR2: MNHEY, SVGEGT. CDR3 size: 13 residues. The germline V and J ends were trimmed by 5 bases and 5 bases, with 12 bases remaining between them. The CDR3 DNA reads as TGTGCCAGCAGTATCCGGGGAATTGAGACCCAGTACTTC. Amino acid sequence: CASSIRGIETQYF.

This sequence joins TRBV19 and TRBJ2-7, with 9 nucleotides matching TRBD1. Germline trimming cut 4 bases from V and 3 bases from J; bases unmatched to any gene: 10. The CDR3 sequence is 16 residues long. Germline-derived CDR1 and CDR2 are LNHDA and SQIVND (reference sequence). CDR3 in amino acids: CASSRTTGTGIYEQYF. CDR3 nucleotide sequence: TGTGCCAGTAGTAGAACGACCGGGACAGGGATCTACGAGCAGTACTTC.

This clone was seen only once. CDR3 protein: CASRGTGGHGYTF. DNA for the CDR3: TGTGCCAGCAGGGGGACAGGGGGCCATGGCTACACCTTC. This chain connects TRBV6-5 to TRBJ1-2; 12 nucleotides agree with TRBD1. V gave up 6 bases and J gave up 6 bases; unmatched junction bases: 2. Germline V CDR1 and CDR2: MNHEY, SVGAGI. This CDR3 has 13 residues.

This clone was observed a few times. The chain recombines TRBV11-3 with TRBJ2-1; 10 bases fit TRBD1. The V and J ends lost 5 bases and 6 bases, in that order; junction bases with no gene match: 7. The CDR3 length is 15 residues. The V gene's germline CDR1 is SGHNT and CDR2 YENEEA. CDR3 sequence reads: CASSSGTGDLNEQFF. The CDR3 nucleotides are TGTGCCAGCAGCAGCGGGACAGGGGATCTCAATGAGCAGTTCTTC.

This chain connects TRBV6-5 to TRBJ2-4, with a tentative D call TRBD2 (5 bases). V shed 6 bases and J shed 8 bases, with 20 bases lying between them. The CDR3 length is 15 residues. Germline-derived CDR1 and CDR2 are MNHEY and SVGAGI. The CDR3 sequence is CASSEPGNLVYIQYF. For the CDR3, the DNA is TGTGCCAGCAGCGAGCCCGGGAATTTAGTTTACATTCAGTACTTC.

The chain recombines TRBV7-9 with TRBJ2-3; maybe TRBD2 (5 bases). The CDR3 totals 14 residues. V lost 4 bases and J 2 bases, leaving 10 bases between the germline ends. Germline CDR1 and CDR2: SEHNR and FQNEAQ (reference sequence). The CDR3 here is CASSSTRVTDTQYF. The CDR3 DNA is TGTGCCAGCAGCTCAACTAGGGTCACAGATACGCAGTATTTT.

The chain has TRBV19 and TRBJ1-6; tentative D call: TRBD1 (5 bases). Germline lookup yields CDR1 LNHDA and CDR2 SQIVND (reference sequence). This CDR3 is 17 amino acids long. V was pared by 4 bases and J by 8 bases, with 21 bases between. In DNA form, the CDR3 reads TGTGCCAGTAGTACCATCGATTTAGGGGCGAATGATTCACCCCTCCACTTT. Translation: CASSTIDLGANDSPLHF. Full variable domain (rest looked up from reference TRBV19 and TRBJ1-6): DGGITQSPKYLFRKEGQNVTLSCEQNLNHDAMYWYRQDPGQGLRLIYYSQIVNDFQKGDIAEGYSVSREKKESFPLTVTSAQKNPTAFYLCASSTIDLGANDSPLHFGNGTRLTVT.